This is a list of T cell receptor beta chains from one sample in a study of identifying expanded T cells in peripheral blood. Data came from immunoSEQ multiplex PCR; TCRdb stores just in-frame clones and leaves some out. Of 70,000 or so clones in the sample, roughly 90% are singletons; the top ten hold over 2.5%. What was sequenced was blood. All receptors come from a person aged 18 to 70 in good health. Each CDR3 is given with its conserved first and last residue. D genes are given only for firm matches. Size tells how often a clone was seen (once, few, many) or the class of an expanded clone, and some rows leave it out.

clone_size j_call v_call d_call cdr3_nt cdr3_aa
. TRBJ2-1 TRBV29-1 . TGCAGCGTTGAGGACTGGTACAATGAGCAGTTCTTC CSVEDWYNEQFF
. TRBJ1-3 TRBV11-2 . TGTGCCAGCAGCTTAGGTGTCTCTGGAAACACCATATATTTT CASSLGVSGNTIYF
. TRBJ1-4 TRBV2 TRBD1 TGTGCCAGCAGTTGGGGGACAGGGTATGAAAAACTGTTTTTT CASSWGTGYEKLFF
. TRBJ1-2 TRBV4-1 . TGCGCCAGCAGCCAAGACCCCGGCAGTCCTTCTGGCTACACCTTC CASSQDPGSPSGYTF
. TRBJ2-7 TRBV5-5 TRBD1 TGTGCCAGCAGCTTGGCGGCAGGGGGCTACGAGCAGTACTTC CASSLAAGGYEQYF
. TRBJ1-2 TRBV7-2 . TGTGCCAGCAGCTTAGGGGGGCAGGGTCGAGCTAACTATGGCTACACCTTC CASSLGGQGRANYGYTF
. TRBJ1-1 TRBV19 . TGTGCCAGTAGTGCAGTCACAGGGACTGAAGCTTTCTTT CASSAVTGTEAFF
. TRBJ2-4 TRBV7-8 . TGTGCCAGCAGCCCATACCGGGTCGGAGGAAAAAACATTCAGTACTTC CASSPYRVGGKNIQYF
once TRBJ2-3 TRBV5-4 . TGTGCCAGCAGCTTGGAGATAGGGGCAGATACGCAGTATTTT CASSLEIGADTQYF
. TRBJ2-3 TRBV29-1 . TGCAGCGTTGTCCGATCCACAGATACGCAGTATTTT CSVVRSTDTQYF
. TRBJ2-7 TRBV5-1 . TGCGCCAGCAGCTTGGCTATCACTAGCTTGAACTACGAGCAGTACTTC CASSLAITSLNYEQYF
. TRBJ1-1 TRBV6-5 TRBD1 TGTGCCAGCAGTCAGACAGGGATTGGAGCTTTCTTT CASSQTGIGAFF
. TRBJ1-2 TRBV30 . TGTGCCTGGAGGTCGGACAGTTACTATGGCTACACCTTC CAWRSDSYYGYTF
. TRBJ2-7 TRBV7-9 . TGTGCCAGCAGCTTAGATGGATCGTCCGAGCAGTACTTC CASSLDGSSEQYF
. TRBJ1-2 TRBV21-1 . TGTGCCAGCAGCAAAAGGCTTGGCCCAAACTCTTATGGCTACACCTTC CASSKRLGPNSYGYTF
. TRBJ1-2 TRBV29-1 TRBD1 TGCAGCGTTACAGGGGCGACACGTGGCTACACCTTC CSVTGATRGYTF
. TRBJ2-1 TRBV20-1 . TGCAGTGCCCACGAACGAAATGAGCAGTTCTTC CSAHERNEQFF
. TRBJ2-2 TRBV9 TRBD1 TGTGCCAGCAGCGTTTCGGACAGGGGGCGCCCCACCGGGGAGCTGTTTTTT CASSVSDRGRPTGELFF
few TRBJ2-1 TRBV6-5 . TGTGCCAGCAGACCTGACAGGCTCTCCTACAATGAGCAGTTCTTC CASRPDRLSYNEQFF
. TRBJ2-7 TRBV15 . TGTGCCACCAGCATAGGGGCAGAAAGGTTGGTGGCCTACGAGCAGTACTTC CATSIGAERLVAYEQYF
. TRBJ2-5 TRBV30 . TGTGCCTGGAGTCAGAAAGAGACCCAGTACTTC CAWSQKETQYF
. TRBJ2-7 TRBV5-1 TRBD2 TGCGCCAGCAGCTTAGGCGGGGGGAGCTCCTACGAGCAGTACTTC CASSLGGGSSYEQYF
. TRBJ2-7 TRBV10-3 TRBD2 TGTGCCATCAGACGACTAGCGGGGGGATCCTACGAGCAGTACTTC CAIRRLAGGSYEQYF
. TRBJ2-7 TRBV7-8 . TGTGCCACTTCTTCGGCAGGGTGGAGCTCCTACGAGCAGTACTTC CATSSAGWSSYEQYF
. TRBJ2-3 TRBV28 . TGTGCCAGCAGGAACGTACCAGATACGCAGTATTTT CASRNVPDTQYF
. TRBJ2-2 TRBV9 . TGTGCCAGCAGCGCTCAGATGAACACCGGGGAGCTGTTTTTT CASSAQMNTGELFF
. TRBJ2-1 TRBV10-3 . TGTGCCACCTTAGGGCTGTACAATGAGCAGTTCTTC CATLGLYNEQFF
once TRBJ2-3 TRBV4-3 . TGCGCCAGCAGCCGCACGGCAGGACAAGGAGCAGATACGCAGTATTTT CASSRTAGQGADTQYF
. TRBJ1-4 TRBV9 . TGTGCCAGCAGCGTATGGGGAGGAACTAATGAAAAACTGTTTTTT CASSVWGGTNEKLFF
. TRBJ2-4 TRBV5-6 TRBD2 TGTGCCAGCAGCCTGCAGGGACTAGCCTACATTCAGTACTTC CASSLQGLAYIQYF
. TRBJ2-1 TRBV10-3 TRBD1 TGTGCCATCAGGGGACAGGGGATCTACAATGAGCAGTTCTTC CAIRGQGIYNEQFF
. TRBJ1-1 TRBV9 . TGTGCCAGCAGCGATACCGGGACCTCTTTCCCAGCTTTCTTT CASSDTGTSFPAFF
few TRBJ2-3 TRBV7-2 TRBD2 TGTGCCAGCAGCTTAGTAAGCAGCGGGGGTTCCAGGAAGTATTTT CASSLVSSGGSRKYF
. TRBJ2-7 TRBV10-2 TRBD1 TGCGCCAGCTCTTGGGACAGGGGGCGCGAGCAGTACTTC CASSWDRGREQYF
. TRBJ2-7 TRBV5-4 TRBD2 TGTGCCAGCAGCTTATCAGCGGGAGGGCCGCCGCGGGAGCAGTACTTC CASSLSAGGPPREQYF
. TRBJ2-5 TRBV14 . TGTGCCAGCAGCCAAAGGGGGTGGGTTAACCAAGAGACCCAGTACTTC CASSQRGWVNQETQYF
once TRBJ1-1 TRBV7-2 . TGTGCCAGCAGCTCTCGCTCGGCTAAGGGTGCTGAAGCTTTCTTT CASSSRSAKGAEAFF
once TRBJ2-5 TRBV9 TRBD2 TGTGCCAGCAGCGCCCCGGGACTAGCGGGAGCGGAGACCCAGTACTTC CASSAPGLAGAETQYF
. TRBJ2-5 TRBV9 . TGTGCCAGCAGCGTAGGTTTGGTCTGGGAGACCCAGTACTTC CASSVGLVWETQYF
. TRBJ1-1 TRBV6-1 . TGTGCCAGCAGTGAAGCCCTAAACCTCGGGCTGAACACTGAAGCTTTCTTT CASSEALNLGLNTEAFF